Below, one T cell receptor (beta chain) is given with its context. These data are taken from a study of blood T cell repertoires in COVID-19. In the study's own analysis: The assay estimated nucleated cells by amplifying reference gene primers. Only in-frame clones appear in the TCRdb table, and some are missing; sequencing was by immunoSEQ multiplex PCR. The V and J calls and clone size come from that table; D and trimming were worked out from the DNA. The sample yields around 97,000 clones, around 87% seen once. Germline V CDR1 and CDR2: KGHSH, LQKENI. This CDR3 contains 14 residues. The V end was cut by 3 bases, the J end by 5 bases, with 8 bases between.

The TCR was taken from a human donor in a cohort sampled during active COVID-19. Source material: peripheral blood. The chain recombines TRBV18 with TRBJ1-6; tentatively, D is TRBD1 (5 bases). CDR3 sequence (DNA): TGTGCCAGCTCACCGGTCAGGGATAATTCACCCCTCCACTTT. Protein sequence: CASSPVRDNSPLHF.